Below are 15 T cell receptor beta chains sequenced from a single sample in a study of TIL therapy for anti-PD-1-resistant metastatic lung cancer. The libraries were made with immunoSEQ v3. This table comes from immunoSEQ multiplex PCR, and its TCRdb copy is limited to in-frame clones, with some not included. This sample yields some 12,000 clones, of which approximately 59% are seen a single time; 6.5% to 8% belongs to the top ten. Time point denoted: pre-treatment sample, taken before nivolumab and TIL therapy. Tumor tissue came from excised metastases, mostly pleural nodules or supraclavicular lymph nodes. Material: tumor tissue, obtained at baseline. Receptor source: a person aged 30 to 80 with non-small cell lung cancer.

The chain couples TRBV2 to TRBJ2-5; the D is unclear. The CDR3 length is 14 residues. V was shortened by 6 bases and J by 1 base, with 12 bases between the two germline ends. Per the germline V gene, CDR1 is SNHLY and CDR2 is FYNNEI. CDR3 nucleotides: TGTGCCAGCAGGGCATCGGGCGCCCAAGAGACCCAGTACTTC. Its protein product is CASRASGAQETQYF.

The rearrangement links TRBV19 to TRBJ2-5; 11 nucleotides line up with TRBD2. This CDR3 has 14 residues. Trimming at V came to 4 bases and at J to 7 bases, leaving 5 bases not matched to a gene. The V gene's germline CDR1 is LNHDA and CDR2 SQIVND (reference sequence). CDR3 coding DNA: TGTGCCAGTAGTAGGGGACTAGCGGCAACGACCCAGTACTTC. This codes for CASSRGLAATTQYF.

This chain uses TRBV2 with TRBJ2-1; D is perhaps TRBD1 (5 bases). This CDR3 spans 11 amino acids. The V end lost 4 bases, the J end lost 9 bases, and 7 bases lay between the germline ends. Germline V CDR1 and CDR2: SNHLY, FYNNEI. In DNA form, the CDR3 reads TGTGCCAGCAGTGGGGGCGGTGAGCAGTTCTTC. Residues: CASSGGGEQFF.

The chain links TRBV6-5 to TRBJ1-2, with D possibly being TRBD1 (6 bases). CDR1 is MNHEY, CDR2 SVGAGI, per germline. CDR3 length equals 14 residues. Between the trimmed V and J ends, which lost 9 bases and 4 bases, there was a span of 18 bases. The CDR3 DNA reads TGTGCCAGTACCCAGGCGGGGGCGCTCTATGGCTACACCTTC. This translates into CASTQAGALYGYTF.

This clone turned up a few times. V is TRBV5-1 and J is TRBJ2-1; 7 positions match TRBD1. CDR1 is SGHRS, CDR2 YFSETQ, per germline. Trimming removed 0 bases from V and 4 bases from J; junction bases left unmatched: 4. The length of the CDR3 is 15 residues. The CDR3 loop is CASSLEQGIYNEQFF. The CDR3 bases are TGCGCCAGCAGCTTGGAACAGGGGATATACAATGAGCAGTTCTTC.

A few counts support this clone. The chain couples TRBV7-3 to TRBJ2-7; D may be TRBD2 (6 bases). Germline-derived CDR1 and CDR2 are SGHTA and FQGTGA. The CDR3 runs to 15 residues. Trimming shortened V by 1 base and J by 3 bases, and 13 bases separated the two germline ends. CDR3 in amino acids: CASSLNPGGFYEQYF. The CDR3 DNA is TGTGCCAGCAGCTTAAACCCCGGAGGGTTCTACGAGCAGTACTTC. The full variable domain, its missing parts supplied by reference TRBV7-3 and TRBJ2-7, is GAGVSQTPSNKVTEKGKYVELRCDPISGHTALYWYRQSLGQGPEFLIYFQGTGAADDSGLPNDRFFAVRPEGSVSTLKIQRTERGDSAVYLCASSLNPGGFYEQYFGPGTRLTVT.

By sample fraction, this clone is medium-sized. This rearrangement joins TRBV4-2 to TRBJ2-5; the D gene is possibly TRBD1 (6 bases). This CDR3 is 13 amino acids long. Trimming took off 6 bases at V and 5 bases at J, with 13 bases between the two ends. Germline V gene data show CDR1 as LGHNA and CDR2 as YNFKEQ. This CDR3 is CASRDTGFETQYF. CDR3 nucleotide sequence: TGTGCCAGCAGAGACACAGGGTTCGAGACCCAGTACTTC.

This rearrangement joins TRBV9 to TRBJ2-3; 10 bases fit TRBD2. Germline CDR1 is SGDLS and CDR2 is YYNGEE. The CDR3 sequence is 17 residues long. J was trimmed by 1 base and V by 0 bases; bases with no gene match: 5. This CDR3 reads CASSVAGLAGGTDTQYF. The DNA of the CDR3 is TGTGCCAGCAGCGTAGCGGGCCTAGCGGGGGGCACAGATACGCAGTATTTT.

In this sample, this clone is medium-sized (0.01 to 0.1%). This chain uses TRBV3-1 (or the pseudogene TRBV3-2) with TRBJ1-2; D ambiguous. V was trimmed by 3 bases and J by 3 bases, leaving 17 bases between them. Looked up from germline, CDR1 is LGHDT and CDR2 is YNNKEL (reference sequence). The CDR3 runs 16 residues. CDR3 nucleotides: TGTGCCAGCAGCCATACAGCGGGCTACTTATACTATGGCTACACCTTC. It yields the protein CASSHTAGYLYYGYTF.

This clone is judged medium-sized. The CDR3 sequence is CASSLLLDPAGQPQHF. The DNA of the CDR3 is TGTGCCAGCAGCCTTCTTTTGGACCCCGCTGGACAGCCCCAGCATTTT. V and J are TRBV28 and TRBJ1-5; D not certain. From germline, CDR1 is MDHEN and CDR2 SYDVKM. The V and J ends lost 6 bases and 7 bases respectively, with 22 bases between them. This CDR3 is built from 16 residues.

The J gene is TRBJ2-2, the V gene TRBV6-5; possibly TRBD1 or TRBD2 for D (6 bases each). Between the trimmed V and J ends, which lost 8 bases and 2 bases, there was a span of 15 bases. The CDR3 runs 15 residues. Germline V CDR1 and CDR2: MNHEY, SVGAGI. CDR3 DNA: TGTGCCAGCCGGTCGGGGGCTTTAAACACCGGGGAGCTGTTTTTT. Translation gives CASRSGALNTGELFF.

This sequence joins TRBV7-8 and TRBJ2-1; 8 nucleotides match TRBD1. The V gene's germline CDR1 is SGHVS and CDR2 FQNEAQ. This CDR3 has 19 amino acids. The V segment lost 5 bases and the J segment 4 bases; nucleotides outside the gene matches: 19. CDR3 DNA sequence: TGTGCCAGCAGCCCTACTACCGGGACAGGACGCCACTTTTACAATGAGCAGTTCTTC. Amino acids: CASSPTTGTGRHFYNEQFF.

V and J are TRBV2 and TRBJ2-2, with 7 bases fitting TRBD1. In germline, CDR1 is SNHLY, CDR2 FYNNEI. After removal of 6 bases from V and 0 bases from J, the junction contained 1 base not matched to a gene. The CDR3 sequence is 14 residues long. CDR3 bases: TGTGCCAGCAGCGGGACAGCGAACACCGGGGAGCTGTTTTTT. Translating gives CASSGTANTGELFF.

The chain joins TRBV5-5 to TRBJ2-1, with 9 bases fitting TRBD2. Germline V gene data show CDR1 as SGHKS and CDR2 as YYEKEE (reference sequence). V dropped 0 bases and J dropped 8; count of bases not matched to a gene: 6. The CDR3 has 15 residues. The CDR3 DNA follows: TGTGCCAGCAGCTTGGCCCCTAGCGGGGTACATGAGCAGTTCTTC. Its translation: CASSLAPSGVHEQFF.

V and J are TRBV9 and TRBJ2-5; 13 bases agree with TRBD2. Per germline, CDR1 SGDLS and CDR2 YYNGEE. CDR3 length equals 17 residues. Trimming took 0 bases from V and 5 from J; bases not matched to a gene: 7. The CDR3 loop is CASSVVTSGRAGETQYF. The CDR3 DNA reads as TGTGCCAGCAGCGTAGTTACTAGCGGGAGGGCAGGGGAGACCCAGTACTTC.